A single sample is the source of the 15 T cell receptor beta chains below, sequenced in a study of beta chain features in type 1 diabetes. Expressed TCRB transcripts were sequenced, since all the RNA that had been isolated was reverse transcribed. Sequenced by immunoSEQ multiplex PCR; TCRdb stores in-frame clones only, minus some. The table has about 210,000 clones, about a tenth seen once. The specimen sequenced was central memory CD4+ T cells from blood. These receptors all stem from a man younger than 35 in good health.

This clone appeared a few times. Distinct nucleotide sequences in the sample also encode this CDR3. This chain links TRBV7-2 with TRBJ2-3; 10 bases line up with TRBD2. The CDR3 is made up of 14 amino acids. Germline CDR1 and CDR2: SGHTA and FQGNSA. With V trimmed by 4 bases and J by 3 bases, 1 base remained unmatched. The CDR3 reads CASSSSGRTDTQYF. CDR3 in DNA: TGTGCCAGCAGCTCTAGCGGGAGAACAGATACGCAGTATTTT. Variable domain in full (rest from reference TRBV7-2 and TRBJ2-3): GAGVSQSPSNKVTEKGKDVELRCDPISGHTALYWYRQSLGQGLEFLIYFQGNSAPDKSGLPSDRFSAERTGGSVSTLTIQRTQQEDSAVYLCASSSSGRTDTQYFGPGTRLTVL.

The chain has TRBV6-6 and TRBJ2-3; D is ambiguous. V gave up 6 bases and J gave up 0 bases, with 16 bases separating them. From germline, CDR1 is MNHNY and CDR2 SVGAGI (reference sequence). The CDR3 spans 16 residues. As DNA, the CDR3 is TGTGCCAGCAGCCCAACCTTAGTTAGAAGCACAGATACGCAGTATTTT. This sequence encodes CASSPTLVRSTDTQYF.

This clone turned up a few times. CDR3 nucleotides: TGTGCCAGCAGCTTAGTACGGGAGGTCTACAATGAGCAGTTCTTC. Its translation is CASSLVREVYNEQFF. The chain recombines TRBV7-2 with TRBJ2-1, with 7 positions matching TRBD2. The CDR3 length is 15 residues. V shed 1 base and J 3 bases; nucleotides not matched to a gene: 3. Germline CDR1 and CDR2: SGHTA and FQGNSA.

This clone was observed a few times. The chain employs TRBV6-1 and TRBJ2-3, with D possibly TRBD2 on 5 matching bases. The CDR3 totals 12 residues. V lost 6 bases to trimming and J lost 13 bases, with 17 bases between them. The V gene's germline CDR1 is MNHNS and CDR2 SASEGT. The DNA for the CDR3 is TGTGCCAGCAGCCGCAACGGGGTCAAGGAGTATTTT. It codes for CASSRNGVKEYF.

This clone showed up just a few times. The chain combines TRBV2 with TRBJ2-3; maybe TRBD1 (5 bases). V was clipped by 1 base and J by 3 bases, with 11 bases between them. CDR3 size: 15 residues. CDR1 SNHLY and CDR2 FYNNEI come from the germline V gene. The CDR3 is CASSEVGQGTDTQYF. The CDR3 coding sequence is TGTGCCAGCAGTGAAGTCGGTCAGGGAACAGATACGCAGTATTTT.

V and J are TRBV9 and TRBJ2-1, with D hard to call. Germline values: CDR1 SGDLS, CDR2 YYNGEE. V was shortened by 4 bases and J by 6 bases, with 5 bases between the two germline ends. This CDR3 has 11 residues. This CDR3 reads CASSLGNEQFF. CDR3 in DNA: TGTGCCAGCAGCCTCGGCAATGAGCAGTTCTTC. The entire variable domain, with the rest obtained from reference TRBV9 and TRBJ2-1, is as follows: DSGVTQTPKHLITATGQRVTLRCSPRSGDLSVYWYQQSLDQGLQFLIQYYNGEERAKGNILERFSAQQFPDLHSELNLSSLELGDSALYFCASSLGNEQFFGPGTRLTVL.

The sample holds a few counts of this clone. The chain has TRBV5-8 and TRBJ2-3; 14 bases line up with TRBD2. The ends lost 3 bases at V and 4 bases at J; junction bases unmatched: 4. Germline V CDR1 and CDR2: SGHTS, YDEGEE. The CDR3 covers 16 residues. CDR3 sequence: CASSSGLAGDPDTQYF. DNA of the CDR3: TGTGCCAGCAGCTCGGGACTAGCGGGAGATCCAGATACGCAGTATTTT.

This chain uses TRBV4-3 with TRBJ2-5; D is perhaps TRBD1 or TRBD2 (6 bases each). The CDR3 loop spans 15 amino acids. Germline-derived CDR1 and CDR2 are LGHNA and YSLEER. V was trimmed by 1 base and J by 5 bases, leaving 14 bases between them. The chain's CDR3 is CASSQGARGGETQYF. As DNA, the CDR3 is TGCGCCAGCAGCCAAGGGGCCAGGGGAGGCGAGACCCAGTACTTC.

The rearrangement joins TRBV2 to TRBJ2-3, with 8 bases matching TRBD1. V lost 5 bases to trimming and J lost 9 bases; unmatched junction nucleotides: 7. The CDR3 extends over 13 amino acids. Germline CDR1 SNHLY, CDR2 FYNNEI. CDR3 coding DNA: TGTGCCAGCAGTCGGGACAGGTCATGGACGCAGTATTTT. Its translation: CASSRDRSWTQYF. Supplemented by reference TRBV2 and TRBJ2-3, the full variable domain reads EPEVTQTPSHQVTQMGQEVILRCVPISNHLYFYWYRQILGQKVEFLVSFYNNEISEKSEIFDDQFSVERPDGSNFTLKIRSTKLEDSAMYFCASSRDRSWTQYFGPGTRLTVL.

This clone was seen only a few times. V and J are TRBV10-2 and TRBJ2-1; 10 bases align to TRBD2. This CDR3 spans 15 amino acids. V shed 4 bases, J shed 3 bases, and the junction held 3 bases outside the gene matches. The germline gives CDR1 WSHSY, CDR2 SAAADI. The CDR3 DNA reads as TGCGCCAGCAGTGGGAGGACTAGCGGCTACAATGAGCAGTTCTTC. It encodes CASSGRTSGYNEQFF.

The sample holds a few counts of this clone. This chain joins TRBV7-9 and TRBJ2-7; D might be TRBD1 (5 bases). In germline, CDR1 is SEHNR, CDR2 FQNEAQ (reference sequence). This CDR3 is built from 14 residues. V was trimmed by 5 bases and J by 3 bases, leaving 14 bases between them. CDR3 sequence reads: CASSPTTGLYEQYF. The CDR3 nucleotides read TGTGCCAGCAGCCCAACAACAGGCCTCTACGAGCAGTACTTC.

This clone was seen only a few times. In DNA, the CDR3 is TGCAGCGTTGAAAAGGGGAGGCAAAGCACTGAAGCTTTCTTT. This encodes CSVEKGRQSTEAFF. The V call is TRBV29-1, the J call TRBJ1-1; perhaps TRBD1 as D (5 bases). V dropped 2 bases and J dropped 4 bases, with 14 bases sitting between them. The CDR3 is made up of 14 amino acids. Germline CDR1 and CDR2: SQVTM and ANQGSEA.

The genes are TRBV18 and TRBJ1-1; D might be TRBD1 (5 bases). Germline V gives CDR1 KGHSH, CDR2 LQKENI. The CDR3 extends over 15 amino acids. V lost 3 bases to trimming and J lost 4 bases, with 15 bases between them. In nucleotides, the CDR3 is TGTGCCAGCTCACCGCAGGGACCCCCCGGCACTGAAGCTTTCTTT. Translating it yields CASSPQGPPGTEAFF.

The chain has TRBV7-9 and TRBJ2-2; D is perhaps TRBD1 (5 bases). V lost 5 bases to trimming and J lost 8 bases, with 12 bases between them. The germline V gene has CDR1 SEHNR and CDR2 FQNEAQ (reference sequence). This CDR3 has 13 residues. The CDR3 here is CASSHSRAGELFF. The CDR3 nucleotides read TGTGCCAGCAGCCACTCCAGGGCTGGGGAGCTGTTTTTT.

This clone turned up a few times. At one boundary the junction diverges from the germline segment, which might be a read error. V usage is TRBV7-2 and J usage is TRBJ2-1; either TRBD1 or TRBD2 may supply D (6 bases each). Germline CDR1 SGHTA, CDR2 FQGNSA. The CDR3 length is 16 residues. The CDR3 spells CASSIAVGGSYNEQFF. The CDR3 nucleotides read TGTGCCAGCAGCATAGCGGTAGGGGGCTCCTACAATGAGCAGTTCTTC.